Listed here is a single T cell receptor (beta chain). The antigen remains unidentified. The data derive from a study of identical twins. Study-level findings and limits: Out-of-frame alpha sequences shared by twins were enriched for low generation probability.

A universal primer site was created by template switching, with the cDNA bearing unique molecular identifiers. MiXCR, run by TCRdb on the 5' RACE reads, gives a single entry per CDR3 protein. There are around 450,000 distinct CDR3 sequences in the sample; over 12% occur only once, and 0.4% to 0.55% lies in the top ten. This CDR3 spans 13 amino acids. Trimming shortened V by 4 bases and J by 4 bases, and 8 bases separated the two germline ends. Germline CDR1 MGHDK, CDR2 SYGVNS. This sample was shared with a second study, whose subject was yellow fever vaccine responses in identical twins.

The sequence was collected from a woman aged 18-29 years in good health. The sample was CD4+ T cells sorted from blood. The chain couples TRBV25-1 to TRBJ1-5; the D is unclear. This chain's CDR3 is CASSGESNQPQHF. The DNA of the CDR3 is TGTGCCAGCAGTGGAGAGTCTAATCAGCCCCAGCATTTT.